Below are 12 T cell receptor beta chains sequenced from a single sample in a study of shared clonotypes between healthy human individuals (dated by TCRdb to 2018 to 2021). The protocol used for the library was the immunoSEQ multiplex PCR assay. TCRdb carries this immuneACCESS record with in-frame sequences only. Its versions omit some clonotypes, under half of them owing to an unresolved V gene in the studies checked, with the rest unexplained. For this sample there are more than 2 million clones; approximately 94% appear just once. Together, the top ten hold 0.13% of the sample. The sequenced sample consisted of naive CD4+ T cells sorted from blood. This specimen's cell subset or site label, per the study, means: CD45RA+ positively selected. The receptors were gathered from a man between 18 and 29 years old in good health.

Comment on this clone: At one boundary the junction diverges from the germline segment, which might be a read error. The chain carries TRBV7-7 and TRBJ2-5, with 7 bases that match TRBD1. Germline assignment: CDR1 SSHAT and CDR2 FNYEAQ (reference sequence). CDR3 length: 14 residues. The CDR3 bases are TGTGCTAGCAGCTCGGGACAGCCAGGGGAGACCCAGTACTTC. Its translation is CASSSGQPGETQYF.

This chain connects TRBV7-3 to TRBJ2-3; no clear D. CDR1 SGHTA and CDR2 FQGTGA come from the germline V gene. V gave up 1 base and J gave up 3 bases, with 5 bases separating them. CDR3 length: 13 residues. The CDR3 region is CASSLKGTDTQYF. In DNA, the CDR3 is TGTGCCAGCAGCTTAAAGGGAACAGATACGCAGTATTTT.

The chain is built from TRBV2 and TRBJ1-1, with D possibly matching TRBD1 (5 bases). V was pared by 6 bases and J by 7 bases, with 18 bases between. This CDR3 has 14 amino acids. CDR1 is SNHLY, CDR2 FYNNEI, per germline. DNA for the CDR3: TGTGCCAGCAGAAAACCAGACAGCCAGCTTGAAGCTTTCTTT. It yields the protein CASRKPDSQLEAFF.

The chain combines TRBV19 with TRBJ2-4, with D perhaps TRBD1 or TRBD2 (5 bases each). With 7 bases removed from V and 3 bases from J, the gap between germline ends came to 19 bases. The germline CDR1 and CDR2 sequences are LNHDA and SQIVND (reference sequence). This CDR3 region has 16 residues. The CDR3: CASNGLGRADKNIQYF. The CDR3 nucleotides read TGTGCCAGTAATGGTTTGGGACGGGCGGACAAAAACATTCAGTACTTC.

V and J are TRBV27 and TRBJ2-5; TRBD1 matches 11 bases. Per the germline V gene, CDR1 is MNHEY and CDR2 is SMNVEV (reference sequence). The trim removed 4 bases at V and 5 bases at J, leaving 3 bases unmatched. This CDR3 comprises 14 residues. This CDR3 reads CASSSGTGGETQYF. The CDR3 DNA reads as TGTGCCAGCAGTTCAGGGACAGGGGGGGAGACCCAGTACTTC.

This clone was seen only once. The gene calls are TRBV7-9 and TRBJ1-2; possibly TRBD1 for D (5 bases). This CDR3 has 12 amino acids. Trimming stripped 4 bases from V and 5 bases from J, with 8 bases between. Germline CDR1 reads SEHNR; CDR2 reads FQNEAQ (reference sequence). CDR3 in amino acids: CASSWDPYGYTF. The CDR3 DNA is TGTGCCAGCAGCTGGGACCCTTATGGCTACACCTTC. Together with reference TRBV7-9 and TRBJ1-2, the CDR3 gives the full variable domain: DTGVSQNPRHKITKRGQNVTFRCDPISEHNRLYWYRQTLGQGPEFLTYFQNEAQLEKSRLLSDRFSAERPKGSFSTLEIQRTEQGDSAMYLCASSWDPYGYTFGSGTRLTVV.

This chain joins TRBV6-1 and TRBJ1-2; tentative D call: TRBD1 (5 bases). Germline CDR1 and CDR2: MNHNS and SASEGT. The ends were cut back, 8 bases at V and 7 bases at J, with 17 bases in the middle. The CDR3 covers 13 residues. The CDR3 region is CASRRGGKSGYTF. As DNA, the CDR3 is TGTGCCAGCCGGAGGGGCGGTAAAAGTGGCTACACCTTC.

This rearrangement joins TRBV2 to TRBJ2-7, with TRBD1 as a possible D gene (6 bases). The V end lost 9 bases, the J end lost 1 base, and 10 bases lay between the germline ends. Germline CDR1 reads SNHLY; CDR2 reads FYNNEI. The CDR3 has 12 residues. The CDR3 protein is CASKQGSYEQYF. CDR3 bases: TGTGCCAGTAAACAGGGATCCTACGAGCAGTACTTC.

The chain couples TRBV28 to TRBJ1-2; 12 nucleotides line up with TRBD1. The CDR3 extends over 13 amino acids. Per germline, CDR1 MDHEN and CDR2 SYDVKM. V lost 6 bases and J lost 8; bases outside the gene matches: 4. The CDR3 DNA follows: TGTGCCAGCAGAACCGGGACAGGGGGCGGCTACACCTTC. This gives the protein CASRTGTGGGYTF.

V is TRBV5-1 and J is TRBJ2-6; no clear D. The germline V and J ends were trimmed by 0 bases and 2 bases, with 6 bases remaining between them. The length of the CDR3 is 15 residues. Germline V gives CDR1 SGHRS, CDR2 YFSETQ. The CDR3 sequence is CASSLGPTGANVLTF. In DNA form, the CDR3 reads TGCGCCAGCAGCTTGGGACCCACTGGGGCCAACGTCCTGACTTTC.

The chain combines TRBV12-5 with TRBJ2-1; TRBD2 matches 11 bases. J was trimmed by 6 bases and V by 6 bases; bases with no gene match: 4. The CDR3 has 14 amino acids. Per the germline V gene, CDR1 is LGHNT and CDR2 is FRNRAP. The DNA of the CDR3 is TGTGCTAGTGGCACTAGCGGGAGTGGCAATGAGCAGTTCTTC. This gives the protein CASGTSGSGNEQFF.

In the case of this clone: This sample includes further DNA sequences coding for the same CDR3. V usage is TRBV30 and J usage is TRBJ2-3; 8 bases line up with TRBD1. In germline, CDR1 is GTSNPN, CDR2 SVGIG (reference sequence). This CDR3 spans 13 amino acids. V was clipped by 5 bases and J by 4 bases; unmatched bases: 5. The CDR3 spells CAWGTGGADTQYF. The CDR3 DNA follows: TGTGCCTGGGGAACAGGGGGAGCAGATACGCAGTATTTT.